The 15 T cell receptor beta chains below come from one sample, sequenced in a study of blood T cells in healthy people across ages. Together with a sample-barcoded 5' primer, a J-beta primer mix was included in a second PCR lasting roughly 6 to 12 cycles. In TCRdb, the 5' RACE reads were re-called with MiXCR into one record per CDR3 protein. This table has about 1,500,000 distinct CDR3 sequences, about 28% appearing once. The sample taken for sequencing was blood. The receptors derive from a woman aged 25 to 39 in good health.

Ten or more counts support this clonotype. The CDR3 bases are TGTGCCAGCAGCTTAGGGACTTCCCTCGGCGAGCAGTACTTC. It encodes CASSLGTSLGEQYF. The V call is TRBV7-8, the J call TRBJ2-5, with D possibly matching TRBD2 (5 bases). The DNA end favors TRBJ2-7, so the J call may be wrong. Germline V gene sequence: CDR1 SGHVS, CDR2 FQNEAQ. CDR3 length: 14 residues.

This clonotype was seen a few times. The genes are TRBV4-1 and TRBJ2-1; D is uncertain. The V and J ends lost 5 bases and 5 bases respectively, with 16 bases between them. Germline loops: CDR1 MGHRA, CDR2 YSYEKL. This CDR3 spans 15 amino acids. The CDR3 region has the DNA TGCGCCAGCAGCAGAGTCCAGCATAACAACAATGAGCAGTTCTTC. This encodes CASSRVQHNNNEQFF.

The rearrangement uses TRBV6-2 or TRBV6-3 and TRBJ1-2; D uncertain. This CDR3 has 15 residues. V lost 3 bases and J lost 4, with 15 bases in between. The germline V gene has CDR1 MNHEY and CDR2 SVGEGT. CDR3 coding DNA: TGTGCCAGCAGTTATGCCGGCCGGCTCAGCTATGGCTACACCTTC. Translation: CASSYAGRLSYGYTF.

The chain combines TRBV27 with TRBJ2-7; 9 positions match TRBD2. The CDR3 runs 15 residues. Germline CDR1 reads MNHEY; CDR2 reads SMNVEV (reference sequence). V lost 4 bases to trimming and J lost 2 bases; unmatched junction nucleotides: 6. This CDR3 is CASSSASGVTYEQYF. CDR3 in DNA: TGTGCCAGCAGTTCCGCTAGCGGGGTTACCTACGAGCAGTACTTC.

This clonotype was seen only a few times. The CDR3 DNA reads TGTGCCTGGAGTCGCACAGACCCCGGGGAGCTGTTTTTT. It yields the protein CAWSRTDPGELFF. The chain has TRBV30 and TRBJ2-2; D gene unclear. Germline-derived CDR1 and CDR2 are GTSNPN and SVGIG (reference sequence). CDR3 length: 13 amino acids. Trimming pared 2 bases from V and 6 bases from J, leaving 10 bases between.

This chain joins TRBV12-3 or TRBV12-4 and TRBJ2-3, with TRBD2 as a possible D gene (6 bases). The CDR3 length is 14 residues. With 5 bases removed from V and 10 bases from J, the gap between germline ends came to 19 bases. The chain's CDR3 is CASSGYGRMDAQYF. The CDR3, as DNA: TGTGCCAGCAGTGGCTACGGGAGAATGGATGCGCAGTATTTT.

About this clonotype: A junction end diverges from the germline sequence, so it may reflect a read error. J is TRBJ2-4 and V is TRBV12-3 or TRBV12-4; the match to TRBD2 covers 8 bases. The length of the CDR3 is 14 residues. The chain's CDR3 is CASSVAGRGSEQYF. The CDR3 nucleotides read TGTGCCAGCAGTGTAGCGGGGAGGGGTTCGGAGCAGTACTTC.

Concerning this clonotype: Since a much larger clone is just one base distant, this may be a read error. V and J are TRBV29-1 and TRBJ2-1; D ambiguous. The last part of the DNA fits TRBJ2-7 better; the J call may be wrong. Germline CDR1 and CDR2: SQVTM and ANQGSEA. The CDR3 sequence is 12 residues long. The CDR3: CSVRLSYNEQYF. The DNA for the CDR3 is TGCAGCGTTCGTCTGTCCTACAATGAGCAGTACTTC.

This clonotype turned up a few times. This chain uses TRBV10-3 with TRBJ1-6, with D hard to call. Trimming left V 5 bases short and J 7 bases short, with 15 bases between. Per the germline V gene, CDR1 is ENHRY and CDR2 is SYGVKD. The CDR3 contains 15 residues. This CDR3 reads CAISRVGRENSPLHF. In DNA, the CDR3 is TGTGCCATCAGTCGTGTGGGCAGAGAAAATTCACCCCTCCACTTT.

The V and J genes are TRBV6-5 and TRBJ2-5, with unresolved D. CDR3 length: 14 amino acids. Trimming took 0 bases from V and 6 from J, leaving 11 bases between them. Germline V gives CDR1 MNHEY, CDR2 SVGAGI. CDR3 residues: CASSYSTGQQTQYF. Written as DNA, the CDR3 is TGTGCCAGCAGTTACTCAACGGGTCAACAGACCCAGTACTTC.

The rearrangement uses TRBV7-2 and TRBJ2-1, with 12 nucleotides matching TRBD2. The germline V gene encodes CDR1 SGHTA and CDR2 FQGNSA. This CDR3 is built from 16 residues. With V trimmed by 5 bases and J by 6 bases, 8 bases remained unmatched. This CDR3 is CASSETGGLAGNEQFF. The CDR3 bases are TGTGCCAGCAGCGAGACAGGGGGACTAGCGGGCAATGAGCAGTTCTTC.

This clonotype was observed a few times. This chain connects TRBV29-1 to TRBJ2-7; 12 positions agree with TRBD2. The J call may be incorrect, as the DNA end agrees better with TRBJ2-5. The germline V gene has CDR1 SQVTM and CDR2 ANQGSEA. There are 15 residues in the CDR3. The CDR3 reads CSAGGASGGAETQYF. CDR3 DNA: TGCAGCGCCGGTGGGGCTAGCGGGGGGGCGGAGACCCAGTACTTC.

The sample holds a few counts of this clonotype. CDR3 coding DNA: TGTGCCAGCAGCCCCCAACAGACAGGCGAGCAGTACTTC. It specifies CASSPQQTGEQYF. The chain recombines TRBV14 with TRBJ2-7; tentative D call: TRBD1 (6 bases). This CDR3 comprises 13 residues. Deletions cut 4 bases from V and 6 bases from J, with 13 bases between. Germline V CDR1 and CDR2: SGHDN, FVKESK.

This chain connects TRBV7-2 to TRBJ2-5, with 8 bases identical to TRBD1. The CDR3 totals 15 residues. Germline loops: CDR1 SGHTA, CDR2 FQGNSA. The trim removed 4 bases at V and 5 bases at J, leaving 9 bases unmatched. The CDR3 DNA sequence: TGTGCCAGCAGCTACGACAGGGGTGGTTCGGAGACCCAGTACTTC. Amino acid sequence: CASSYDRGGSETQYF.

This clonotype was observed a few times. This chain links TRBV19 with TRBJ1-5, with TRBD1 as a possible D gene (5 bases). From germline, CDR1 is LNHDA and CDR2 SQIVND (reference sequence). V was pared by 5 bases and J by 0 bases, with 11 bases between. This CDR3 is 15 amino acids long. The CDR3 sequence is CASSWDGYSNQPQHF. Written as DNA, the CDR3 is TGTGCCAGTAGTTGGGACGGGTATAGCAATCAGCCCCAGCATTTT.